The 20 T cell receptor beta chains listed next were all sequenced from one sample in a study of CD8+ T cells in alopecia areata. Isolated RNA was reverse transcribed into cDNA used as the sequencing template. Some clones are missing from TCRdb's copy, which holds only in-frame ones; the method was immunoSEQ multiplex PCR. This sample yields roughly 150,000 clones, of which more than 55% are seen a single time; about 40% belongs to the top ten. The sequencing input was CD8+ T cells sorted from blood. The source is a human donor in good health.

V usage is TRBV7-9 and J usage is TRBJ1-5; D is unclear. The CDR3 is 13 residues long. Trimming pared 3 bases from V and 6 bases from J, leaving 9 bases between. In germline, CDR1 is SEHNR, CDR2 FQNEAQ (reference sequence). The CDR3: CASSFGWPQPQHF. The CDR3 nucleotides are TGTGCCAGCAGCTTTGGGTGGCCTCAGCCCCAGCATTTT.

A few counts support this clone. The chain joins TRBV19 to TRBJ2-7, with 9 bases fitting TRBD1. Germline loops: CDR1 LNHDA, CDR2 SQIVND (reference sequence). The CDR3 totals 13 residues. V gave up 5 bases and J gave up 3 bases; unmatched junction bases: 2. CDR3: CASSQTGGYEQYF. As DNA, the CDR3 is TGTGCCAGTAGTCAGACAGGGGGCTACGAGCAGTACTTC.

The table lists this clone with a few counts. This chain uses TRBV5-4 with TRBJ1-5, with D uncertain. The V gene lost 1 base and the J gene lost 3 bases, with 2 bases spanning the gap. Germline-derived CDR1 and CDR2 are SGHNT and YYREEE (reference sequence). The CDR3 loop spans 12 amino acids. The CDR3 here is CASSLNNQPQHF. The CDR3 DNA sequence: TGTGCCAGCAGCTTGAACAATCAGCCCCAGCATTTT.

J is TRBJ2-7 and V is TRBV5-4; 7 nucleotides match TRBD2. The germline V gene encodes CDR1 SGHNT and CDR2 YYREEE (reference sequence). The CDR3 is made up of 13 amino acids. The V gene end was trimmed by 0 bases and the J gene end by 6 bases; junction bases not matched to a gene: 3. The CDR3 DNA reads TGTGCCAGCAGCTTGGATGTAGCGGGCGAGCAGTACTTC. This sequence encodes CASSLDVAGEQYF.

The rearrangement uses TRBV5-6 and TRBJ2-7, with a tentative D call TRBD1 (5 bases). V lost 2 bases and J 0 bases, leaving 9 bases between the germline ends. The germline gives CDR1 SGHDT, CDR2 YYEEEE. This CDR3 spans 14 amino acids. The CDR3 nucleotides are TGTGCCAGCAGCTTTGGGGCCAGCTCCTACGAGCAGTACTTC. Its translation is CASSFGASSYEQYF.

V is TRBV5-6 and J is TRBJ2-1; D is possibly TRBD1 (7 bases). The CDR3 covers 12 residues. Per the germline V gene, CDR1 is SGHDT and CDR2 is YYEEEE. V was cut by 2 bases and J by 10 bases, with 10 bases left in between. The CDR3 nucleotides are TGTGCCAGCAGCTTCCAGGGGGGAGAGCAGTTCTTC. It encodes CASSFQGGEQFF.

This chain links TRBV10-3 with TRBJ2-7; D unresolved. V was clipped by 2 bases and J by 5 bases, with 10 bases between them. The CDR3 is 13 amino acids. The germline CDR1 and CDR2 sequences are ENHRY and SYGVKD. The DNA of the CDR3 is TGTGCCATCAGTGAGGTTCCCTATGACGAGCAGTACTTC. The encoded protein is CAISEVPYDEQYF.

V and J are TRBV5-6 and TRBJ1-1; no definite D call. Trimming shortened V by 2 bases and J by 6 bases, and 8 bases separated the two germline ends. From germline, CDR1 is SGHDT and CDR2 YYEEEE. This CDR3 contains 12 residues. CDR3 protein: CASSFSVSEAFF. Here the CDR3 DNA reads TGTGCCAGCAGCTTTTCTGTCTCTGAAGCTTTCTTT.

The chain joins TRBV29-1 to TRBJ1-2; no definite D call. This CDR3 is built from 11 residues. Deletions cut 2 bases from V and 7 bases from J, with 8 bases between. Germline V gene data show CDR1 as SQVTM and CDR2 as ANQGSEA. The CDR3 DNA is TGCAGCGTTGAAAACCGGGCTGGCTACACCTTC. Translating it yields CSVENRAGYTF.

J is TRBJ2-7 and V is TRBV4-2; 9 nucleotides align to TRBD1. J was trimmed by 4 bases and V by 4 bases; bases with no gene match: 2. Germline V gene sequence: CDR1 LGHNA, CDR2 YNFKEQ. The CDR3 length is 13 residues. In DNA, the CDR3 is TGTGCCAGCAGCCGACAGGGGGGGTACGAGCAGTACTTC. This encodes CASSRQGGYEQYF.

V and J are TRBV6-5 and TRBJ1-5; D is uncertain. Looked up from germline, CDR1 is MNHEY and CDR2 is SVGAGI. There are 14 residues in the CDR3. Between the trimmed V and J ends, which lost 5 bases and 5 bases, there was a span of 13 bases. The DNA of the CDR3 is TGTGCCAGCAGTGAATGGGAGACCGATCAGCCCCAGCATTTT. It encodes CASSEWETDQPQHF.

The table lists this clone with a few counts. The gene calls are TRBV6-5 and TRBJ2-7; 10 bases are shared with TRBD1. V shed 7 bases, J shed 6 bases, and the junction held 9 bases outside the gene matches. Germline V lookup: CDR1 MNHEY, CDR2 SVGAGI. There are 14 residues in the CDR3. The CDR3 nucleotides are TGTGCCAGCACCACGGGACAGGGGATGGGCGAGCAGTACTTC. The encoded protein is CASTTGQGMGEQYF.

V is TRBV27 and J is TRBJ2-3; TRBD2 matches at 8 bases. In germline, CDR1 is MNHEY, CDR2 SMNVEV (reference sequence). The CDR3 is 16 amino acids. The V and J ends lost 5 bases and 3 bases, in that order; junction bases with no gene match: 10. This CDR3 is CASSDERERMTDTQYF. CDR3 sequence (DNA): TGTGCCAGCAGTGACGAGCGGGAGAGGATGACAGATACGCAGTATTTT.

CDR3 sequence reads: CAWSQTVMNTEAFF. The DNA of the CDR3 is TGTGCCTGGAGTCAGACAGTCATGAACACTGAAGCTTTCTTT. The rearrangement uses TRBV30 and TRBJ1-1; TRBD1 might be the D (5 bases). Germline V CDR1 and CDR2: GTSNPN, SVGIG (reference sequence). CDR3 length: 14 residues. Trimming removed 2 bases at V and 0 bases at J, with 10 bases between. Full variable domain (outside the CDR3, taken from reference TRBV30 and TRBJ1-1): SQTIHQWPATLVQPVGSPLSLECTVEGTSNPNLYWYRQAAGRGLQLLFYSVGIGQISSEVPQNLSASRPQDRQFILSSKKLLLSDSGFYLCAWSQTVMNTEAFFGQGTRLTVV.

The chain has TRBV29-1 and TRBJ2-1; 9 bases agree with TRBD1. The ends lost 4 bases at V and 5 bases at J; junction bases unmatched: 3. Germline-derived CDR1 and CDR2 are SQVTM and ANQGSEA. The CDR3 totals 13 residues. DNA for the CDR3: TGCAGCGTTGTACAGGGGGCCGACAATGAGCAGTTCTTC. As protein: CSVVQGADNEQFF.

The chain joins TRBV7-9 to TRBJ2-5; 7 bases fit TRBD2. Germline lookup yields CDR1 SEHNR and CDR2 FQNEAQ (reference sequence). This CDR3 spans 15 amino acids. V trimming: 0 bases; J trimming: 5 bases; junction bases outside the gene matches: 6. CDR3 amino acids: CASSLAGGSDETQYF. For the CDR3, the DNA is TGTGCCAGCAGCTTAGCTGGCGGGAGTGATGAGACCCAGTACTTC.

This clone was detected only a few times. The CDR3 is CASSFPSEGEQYF. The CDR3 nucleotides are TGTGCCAGCAGCTTTCCCTCAGAAGGCGAGCAGTACTTC. The chain links TRBV13 to TRBJ2-7, with D unclear. The CDR3 contains 13 residues. The germline V and J ends were trimmed by 3 bases and 6 bases, with 12 bases remaining between them. The V gene's germline CDR1 is PRHDT and CDR2 FYEKMQ (reference sequence).

The chain links TRBV29-1 to TRBJ2-1; D gene unclear. The V end lost 6 bases, the J end lost 6 bases, and 12 bases lay between the germline ends. Germline V lookup: CDR1 SQVTM, CDR2 ANQGSEA. This CDR3 contains 12 residues. CDR3 nucleotides: TGCAGCGTGGCGGACGGGTCCAATGAGCAGTTCTTC. Amino acid sequence: CSVADGSNEQFF.

The chain carries TRBV29-1 and TRBJ2-7, with D maybe TRBD2 (6 bases). Germline CDR1 is SQVTM and CDR2 is ANQGSEA. V was cut by 7 bases and J by 2 bases, with 15 bases left in between. The CDR3 has 13 residues. The CDR3 here is CSAGGSGAYEQYF. In nucleotides, the CDR3 is TGCAGCGCTGGAGGCTCGGGGGCCTACGAGCAGTACTTC.

This clone was counted between two and nine times. The chain employs TRBV7-9 and TRBJ2-7; the D is unclear. Germline CDR1 is SEHNR and CDR2 is FQNEAQ (reference sequence). The CDR3 contains 11 residues. Trimming stripped 8 bases from V and 5 bases from J, with 10 bases between. The CDR3 protein is CASGRAHEQYF. The CDR3 nucleotides read TGTGCCAGCGGAAGGGCCCACGAGCAGTACTTC. Together with reference TRBV7-9 and TRBJ2-7, the CDR3 gives the full variable domain: DTGVSQNPRHKITKRGQNVTFRCDPISEHNRLYWYRQTLGQGPEFLTYFQNEAQLEKSRLLSDRFSAERPKGSFSTLEIQRTEQGDSAMYLCASGRAHEQYFGPGTRLTVT.